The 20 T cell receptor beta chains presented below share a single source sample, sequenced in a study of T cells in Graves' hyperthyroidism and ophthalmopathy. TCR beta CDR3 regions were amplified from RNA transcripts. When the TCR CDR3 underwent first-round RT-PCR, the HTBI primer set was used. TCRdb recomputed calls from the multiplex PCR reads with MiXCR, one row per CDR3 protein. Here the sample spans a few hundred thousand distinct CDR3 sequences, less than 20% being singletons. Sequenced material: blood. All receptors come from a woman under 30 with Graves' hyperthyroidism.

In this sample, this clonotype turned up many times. CDR3 amino acids: CSARRQVDEQYF. The CDR3 DNA reads TGCAGTGCGAGAAGACAGGTAGACGAGCAGTACTTC. The V and J genes are TRBV20-1 and TRBJ2-7; D is perhaps TRBD1 (6 bases). V was cut by 6 bases and J by 5 bases, with 14 bases left in between. The germline V gene has CDR1 DFQATT and CDR2 SNEGSKA (reference sequence). The CDR3 totals 12 residues.

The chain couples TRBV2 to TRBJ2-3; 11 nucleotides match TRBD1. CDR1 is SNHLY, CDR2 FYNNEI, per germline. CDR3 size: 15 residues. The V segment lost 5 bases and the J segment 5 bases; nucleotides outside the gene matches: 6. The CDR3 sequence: CASSPGQGVGDTQYF. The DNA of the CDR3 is TGTGCCAGCAGTCCGGGACAGGGGGTCGGAGATACGCAGTATTTT.

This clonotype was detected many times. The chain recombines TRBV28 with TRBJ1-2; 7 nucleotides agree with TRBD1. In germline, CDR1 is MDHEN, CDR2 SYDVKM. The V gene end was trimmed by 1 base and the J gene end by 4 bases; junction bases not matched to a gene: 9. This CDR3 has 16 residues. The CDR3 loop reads CASSLSVWQGVYGYTF. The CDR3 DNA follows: TGTGCCAGCAGTTTATCCGTGTGGCAGGGGGTCTATGGCTACACCTTC.

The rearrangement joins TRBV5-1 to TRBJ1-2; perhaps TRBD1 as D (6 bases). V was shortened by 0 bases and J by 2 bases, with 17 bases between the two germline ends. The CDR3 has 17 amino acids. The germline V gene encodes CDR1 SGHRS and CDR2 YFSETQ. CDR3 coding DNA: TGCGCCAGCAGCTTGGGCCCGGCGGGGGCGGCGAACTATGGCTACACCTTC. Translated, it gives CASSLGPAGAANYGYTF.

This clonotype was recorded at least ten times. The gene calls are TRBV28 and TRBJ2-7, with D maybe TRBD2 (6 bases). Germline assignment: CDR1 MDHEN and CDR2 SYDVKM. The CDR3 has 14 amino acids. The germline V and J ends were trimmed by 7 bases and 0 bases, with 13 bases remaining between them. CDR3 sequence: CASKVADTSYEQYF. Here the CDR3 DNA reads TGTGCCAGCAAGGTAGCGGATACCTCCTACGAGCAGTACTTC.

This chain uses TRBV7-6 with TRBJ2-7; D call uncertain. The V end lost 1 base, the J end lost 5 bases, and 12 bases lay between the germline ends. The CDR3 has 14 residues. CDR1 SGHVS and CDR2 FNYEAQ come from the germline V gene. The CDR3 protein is CASSLGSPPNEQYF. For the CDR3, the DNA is TGTGCCAGCAGCTTAGGGTCCCCCCCCAACGAGCAGTACTTC.

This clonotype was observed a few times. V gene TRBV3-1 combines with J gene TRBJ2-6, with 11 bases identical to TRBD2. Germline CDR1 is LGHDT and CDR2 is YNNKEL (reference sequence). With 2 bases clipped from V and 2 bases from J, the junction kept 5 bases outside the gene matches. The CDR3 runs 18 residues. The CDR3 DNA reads TGTGCCAGCAGCCAACGGCTAGCGGGAGGTGCTGGGGCCAACGTCCTGACTTTC. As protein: CASSQRLAGGAGANVLTF.

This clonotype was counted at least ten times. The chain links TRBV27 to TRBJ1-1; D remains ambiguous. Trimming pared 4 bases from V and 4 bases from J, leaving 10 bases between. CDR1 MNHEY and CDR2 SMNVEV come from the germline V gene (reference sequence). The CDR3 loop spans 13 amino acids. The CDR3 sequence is CASSSEGFTEAFF. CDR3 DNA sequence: TGTGCCAGCAGTTCAGAAGGATTCACTGAAGCTTTCTTT.

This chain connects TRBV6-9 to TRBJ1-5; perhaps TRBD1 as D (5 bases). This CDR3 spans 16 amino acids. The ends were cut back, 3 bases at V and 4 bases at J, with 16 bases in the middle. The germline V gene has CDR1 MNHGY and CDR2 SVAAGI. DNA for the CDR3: TGTGCCAGCAGTTACGAACTGGGGCGAGGAAATCAGCCCCAGCATTTT. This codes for CASSYELGRGNQPQHF.

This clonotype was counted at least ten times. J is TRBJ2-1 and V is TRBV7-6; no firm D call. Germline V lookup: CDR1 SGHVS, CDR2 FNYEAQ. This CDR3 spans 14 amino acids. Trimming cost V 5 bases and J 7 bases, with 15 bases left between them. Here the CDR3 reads CASSPGRGVNEQFF. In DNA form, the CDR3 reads TGTGCCAGCAGCCCGGGCCGAGGAGTAAATGAGCAGTTCTTC. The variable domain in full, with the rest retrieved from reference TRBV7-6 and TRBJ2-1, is GAGVSQSPRYKVTKRGQDVALRCDPISGHVSLYWYRQALGQGPEFLTYFNYEAQQDKSGLPNDRFSAERPEGSISTLTIQRTEQRDSAMYRCASSPGRGVNEQFFGPGTRLTVL.

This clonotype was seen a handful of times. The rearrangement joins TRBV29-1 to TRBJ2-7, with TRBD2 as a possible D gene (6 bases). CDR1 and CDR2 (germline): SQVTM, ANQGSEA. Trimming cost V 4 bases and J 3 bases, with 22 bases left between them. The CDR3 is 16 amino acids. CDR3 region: CSVGGVEGTVSYEQYF. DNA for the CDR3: TGCAGCGTTGGAGGGGTTGAGGGGACTGTGAGCTACGAGCAGTACTTC.

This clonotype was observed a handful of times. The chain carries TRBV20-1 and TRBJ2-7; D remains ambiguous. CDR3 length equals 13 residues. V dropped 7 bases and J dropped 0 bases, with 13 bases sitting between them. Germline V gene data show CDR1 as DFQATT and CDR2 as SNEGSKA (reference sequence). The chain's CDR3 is CSVNKGSSYEQYF. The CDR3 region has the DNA TGCAGTGTCAATAAGGGTTCCTCCTACGAGCAGTACTTC.

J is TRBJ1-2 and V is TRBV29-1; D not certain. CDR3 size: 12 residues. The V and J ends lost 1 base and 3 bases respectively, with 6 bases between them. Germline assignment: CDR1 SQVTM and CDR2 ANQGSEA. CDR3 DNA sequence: TGCAGCGTTGAAGGTTCGGACTATGGCTACACCTTC. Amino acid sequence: CSVEGSDYGYTF. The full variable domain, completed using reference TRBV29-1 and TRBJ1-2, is SAVISQKPSRDICQRGTSLTIQCQVDSQVTMMFWYRQQPGQSLTLIATANQGSEATYESGFVIDKFPISRPNLTFSTLTVSNMSPEDSSIYLCSVEGSDYGYTFGSGTRLTVV.

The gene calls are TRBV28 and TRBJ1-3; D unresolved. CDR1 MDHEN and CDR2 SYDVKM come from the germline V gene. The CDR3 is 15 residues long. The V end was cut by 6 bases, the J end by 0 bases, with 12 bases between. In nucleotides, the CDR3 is TGTGCCAGCAGCATCGGCGGACTCTCTGGAAACACCATATATTTT. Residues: CASSIGGLSGNTIYF.

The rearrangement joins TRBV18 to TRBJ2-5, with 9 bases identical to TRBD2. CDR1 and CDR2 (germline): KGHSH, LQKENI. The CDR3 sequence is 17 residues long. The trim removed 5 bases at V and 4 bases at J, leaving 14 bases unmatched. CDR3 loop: CASSSTLAGVESETQYF. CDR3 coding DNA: TGTGCCAGCTCATCGACCTTAGCGGGAGTTGAATCAGAGACCCAGTACTTC.

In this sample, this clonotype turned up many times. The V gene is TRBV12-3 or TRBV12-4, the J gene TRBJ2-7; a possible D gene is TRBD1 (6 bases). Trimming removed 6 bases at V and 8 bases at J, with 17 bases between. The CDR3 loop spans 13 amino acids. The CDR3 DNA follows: TGTGCCAGCAGGGCAGGGACAACTAGGCAGCAGTACTTC. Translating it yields CASRAGTTRQQYF.

The CDR3 DNA reads as TGTGCCAGTAGTTCGGGACGGACAGGACTTTACGAGCAGTACTTC. Residues: CASSSGRTGLYEQYF. This chain joins TRBV19 and TRBJ2-7, with 7 bases lining up with TRBD1. With V trimmed by 5 bases and J by 4 bases, 11 bases remained unmatched. The CDR3 contains 15 residues. Looked up from germline, CDR1 is LNHDA and CDR2 is SQIVND (reference sequence). The variable domain in full, completed from reference TRBV19 and TRBJ2-7, reads DGGITQSPKYLFRKEGQNVTLSCEQNLNHDAMYWYRQDPGQGLRLIYYSQIVNDFQKGDIAEGYSVSREKKESFPLTVTSAQKNPTAFYLCASSSGRTGLYEQYFGPGTRLTVT.

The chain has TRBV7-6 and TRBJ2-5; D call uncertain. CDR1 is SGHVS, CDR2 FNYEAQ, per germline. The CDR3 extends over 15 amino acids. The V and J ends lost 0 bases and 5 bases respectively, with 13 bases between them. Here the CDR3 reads CASSLAWVPPETQYF. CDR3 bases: TGTGCCAGCAGCTTAGCATGGGTCCCACCGGAGACCCAGTACTTC.

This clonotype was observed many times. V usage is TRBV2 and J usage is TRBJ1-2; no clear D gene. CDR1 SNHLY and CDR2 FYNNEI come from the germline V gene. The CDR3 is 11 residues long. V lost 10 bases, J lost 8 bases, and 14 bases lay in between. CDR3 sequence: CATAVSQGYTF. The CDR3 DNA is TGTGCCACAGCAGTATCTCAGGGCTACACCTTC.

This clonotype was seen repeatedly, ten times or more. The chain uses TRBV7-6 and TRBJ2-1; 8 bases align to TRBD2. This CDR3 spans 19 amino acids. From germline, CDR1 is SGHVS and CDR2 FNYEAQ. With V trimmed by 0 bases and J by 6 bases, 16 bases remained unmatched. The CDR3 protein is CASSLATGLAGGPSNEQFF. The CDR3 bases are TGTGCCAGCAGCTTAGCAACAGGTTTGGCGGGAGGCCCCTCCAATGAGCAGTTCTTC.